This entry lists 20 T cell receptor beta chains sequenced from one sample in a study of tumor-infiltrating lymphocytes in primary liver carcinoma. TCR beta cDNA was prepared out of around 460 ng total RNA by means of a constant-region primer. Amplification in three nested multiplex PCR rounds with slightly modified ARM-PCR gave rise to TCR beta libraries. A C-beta reverse primer and TRBV1-TRBV30 forward primers served in each of the first two PCR rounds, at about 10 cycles apiece. In TCRdb, the multiplex PCR reads were re-called with MiXCR into one record per CDR3 protein. The sample carries 100,000 to 150,000 distinct CDR3 sequences, 64% recorded once. Joint extraction of RNA and DNA used about 17-31 mg of bulk tissue that was unsorted. The sequenced material came from liver tumor tissue from sampling region 3. As for subset: tumor region T3, left-lateral pole. These receptors came from a woman aged 60 to 75 with primary liver carcinoma and hepatitis B virus infection.

Of note for this clonotype: Sequence at one end of the junction differs from germline and may be a read error. The V gene is TRBV5-1, the J gene TRBJ2-1; possibly TRBD2 for D (6 bases). CDR1 is SGHRS and CDR2 is YFSETQ in the germline V gene. This CDR3 is built from 16 residues. The CDR3 loop reads CASGLVGDWNYNGQFF. For the CDR3, the DNA is TGCGCCAGCGGCTTGGTTGGGGACTGGAACTACAATGGGCAGTTCTTC.

On this clonotype itself: A much larger clone differs from this one at a single base, so this may be a read error. The chain links TRBV12-3 or TRBV12-4 to TRBJ2-2, with TRBD2 identical over 8 bases. The CDR3 totals 16 residues. V was clipped by 10 bases and J by 3 bases; unmatched bases: 13. CDR3 nucleotide sequence: TGTGCCAACAGACCCCGGGGGGGAGAGTACACCGGGGAGCTGTTTTTT. This translates into CANRPRGGEYTGELFF.

In the case of this clonotype: A much larger clone differs by one base, so this may be a read error. This CDR3 fails to terminate in the conserved phenylalanine or tryptophan, so it likely reflects a read error. The V gene is TRBV9, the J gene TRBJ2-7; D possibly corresponds to TRBD2 (7 bases). The germline V gene encodes CDR1 SGDLS and CDR2 YYNGEE. The V gene lost 0 bases and the J gene lost 2 bases, with 12 bases spanning the gap. This CDR3 has 15 residues. The CDR3 bases are TGTGCCAGCAGCGTAGGAGGAGGGGGGGCCTACGAGCAGTACTCC. Its translation: CASSVGGGGAYEQYS.

Remarks on this clonotype: It may be a read error: a sequence one base away is much more abundant. The chain recombines TRBV12-3 or TRBV12-4 with TRBJ2-1; TRBD1 matches at 7 bases. The CDR3 is made up of 15 amino acids. CDR3 sequence (DNA): TGTGTCAGCAGCCCCCGGGACAGATTCTACAATGAGCAGTTCTTC. Translation gives CVSSPRDRFYNEQFF.

About this clonotype itself: Germline is not matched at one junction end, which may reflect a read error. The V call is TRBV6-2 or TRBV6-3, the J call TRBJ1-5; 7 bases map to TRBD1. CDR3 length equals 14 residues. Looked up from germline, CDR1 is MNHEY and CDR2 is SVGEGT. CDR3 loop: CVSHWGGGNQPQHF. The CDR3 DNA reads as TGTGTCAGCCACTGGGGAGGGGGCAATCAACCCCAGCATTTT.

There are a few counts of this clonotype. J is TRBJ2-5 and V is TRBV5-1, with 10 positions matching TRBD2. The CDR3 contains 16 residues. The V gene end was trimmed by 3 bases and the J gene end by 0 bases; junction bases not matched to a gene: 5. CDR1 and CDR2 from the germline V gene are SGHRS and YFSETQ. CDR3 sequence reads: CASSSLTSGYQETQYF. CDR3 sequence (DNA): TGCGCCAGCAGCTCGTTGACTAGCGGGTACCAAGAGACCCAGTACTTC.

This clonotype has at least ten counts. This rearrangement joins TRBV12-3 or TRBV12-4 to TRBJ1-1; the D gene is possibly TRBD1 (5 bases). The CDR3 contains 11 residues. The ends were cut back, 6 bases at V and 11 bases at J, with 13 bases in the middle. The CDR3: CASSEGKGAFF. The CDR3 nucleotides read TGTGCCAGCAGCGAGGGGAAGGGTGCTTTCTTT.

The V call is TRBV11-2, the J call TRBJ2-3; D is perhaps TRBD2 (5 bases). The germline V and J ends were trimmed by 7 bases and 5 bases, with 16 bases remaining between them. Germline-derived CDR1 and CDR2 are SGHAT and FQNNGV. This CDR3 region has 14 residues. The CDR3 here is CASNGGGVGDTQYF. DNA for the CDR3: TGTGCCAGCAACGGCGGAGGCGTGGGAGATACGCAGTATTTT. The complete variable domain, with remaining parts taken from reference TRBV11-2 and TRBJ2-3, reads EAGVAQSPRYKIIEKRQSVAFWCNPISGHATLYWYQQILGQGPKLLIQFQNNGVVDDSQLPKDRFSAERLKGVDSTLKIQPAKLEDSAVYLCASNGGGVGDTQYFGPGTRLTVL.

This clonotype was picked up one time. A read error may explain this, as a much larger clone is one base away. J is TRBJ2-3 and V is TRBV10-1, with 7 bases lining up with TRBD1. This CDR3 has 18 amino acids. The germline V gene encodes CDR1 WNHNN and CDR2 SYGVQD (reference sequence). V gave up 6 bases and J gave up 4 bases; unmatched junction bases: 19. CDR3 sequence (DNA): TGCGCCAGCAGCTCCGGGACAGACTCACCATTCTTCGCAGATACGCAGTATTTT. Translation: CASSSGTDSPFFADTQYF.

Worth noting for this clonotype: Mismatch with germline at one junction end may stem from a read error. This chain uses TRBV29-1 with TRBJ2-1, with TRBD1 identical over 9 bases. The CDR3 consists of 13 residues. Looked up from germline, CDR1 is SQVTM and CDR2 is ANQGSEA. The CDR3, as DNA: TGTAGCGTTGAGGGGGACAGGGACAATGAGCAGTTCTTC. It codes for CSVEGDRDNEQFF.

Comment on this clonotype: At one boundary the junction diverges from the germline segment, which might be a read error. The chain employs TRBV11-2 and TRBJ2-1; the D gene is possibly TRBD1 (6 bases). The CDR3 extends over 17 amino acids. Germline-derived CDR1 and CDR2 are SGHAT and FQNNGV. DNA for the CDR3: TGTGCCAGCAGCTTACTGAGCGGCACAGGGATCAACAATGAACAGTTCTTC. Translation: CASSLLSGTGINNEQFF.

This chain joins TRBV12-3 or TRBV12-4 and TRBJ2-2; 10 positions agree with TRBD2. Unmatched junction bases numbered 9, after V lost 4 bases and J lost 10 bases. The CDR3 sequence is 15 residues long. Written as DNA, the CDR3 is TGTGCCAGCAGTTCTGGACTAGCGGTCGCAGTGGAGCTGTTTTTT. Translated, it gives CASSSGLAVAVELFF.

The chain recombines TRBV20-1 with TRBJ2-4; TRBD2 agrees at 9 bases. Unmatched junction bases numbered 4, after V lost 1 base and J lost 0 bases. Looked up from germline, CDR1 is DFQATT and CDR2 is SNEGSKA (reference sequence). The CDR3 has 16 amino acids. This CDR3 reads CSARGLAVIAKNIQYF. In DNA, the CDR3 is TGCAGTGCTAGAGGACTAGCGGTAATAGCCAAAAACATTCAGTACTTC.

Worth noting for this clonotype: This could be a read error, since a much larger clone is one nucleotide away. The chain links TRBV12-3 or TRBV12-4 to TRBJ1-4, with D tentatively TRBD1 (6 bases). CDR3 size: 14 residues. Written as DNA, the CDR3 is TGTGCCAGCAGACCTACAGGGCCTAATGAAAGACTGTTTTTT. Translation gives CASRPTGPNERLFF.

Concerning this clonotype: The junction and the germline gene differ at one end; a read error may be behind it. The chain carries TRBV5-5 and TRBJ2-3; no firm D call. This CDR3 comprises 15 residues. Germline CDR1 is SGHKS and CDR2 is YYEKEE (reference sequence). The CDR3 protein is CANSFLSSYTDTQYF. DNA of the CDR3: TGTGCCAACAGCTTCTTGAGCAGTTACACAGATACGCAGTATTTT.

On this clonotype: One end of the junction varies from germline; a read error may be responsible. This sequence joins TRBV5-6 and TRBJ2-1; TRBD1 agrees at 7 bases. The CDR3 sequence is 16 residues long. Germline CDR1 reads SGHDT; CDR2 reads YYEEEE. CDR3 amino acids: CASKEKGAPRPHEHFF. Written as DNA, the CDR3 is TGTGCCAGCAAGGAAAAGGGGGCCCCACGACCCCATGAGCACTTCTTC.

This clonotype was seen ten or more times. V is TRBV29-1 and J is TRBJ2-1; D is perhaps TRBD1 (5 bases). This CDR3 has 11 amino acids. The V end lost 6 bases, the J end lost 6 bases, and 9 bases lay between the germline ends. Germline assignment: CDR1 SQVTM and CDR2 ANQGSEA. The CDR3 DNA is TGCAGCGTGCAGGGTGGCAATGAGCAGTTCTTC. It translates to CSVQGGNEQFF.

This clonotype was detected once. A much larger clonotype is one base distant, so this may be a read error. The rearrangement joins TRBV19 to TRBJ2-1; D gene ambiguous. The CDR3 consists of 13 residues. CDR1 is LNHDA, CDR2 SQIVND, per germline (reference sequence). The chain's CDR3 is CASSISDYNERFF. CDR3 in DNA: TGTGCCAGTAGTATATCCGATTACAATGAGCGGTTCTTC.

In its sample, this clonotype was seen once. The junction differs from germline at one of its ends, possibly a read error. The V and J genes are TRBV29-1 and TRBJ1-3; the D gene is possibly TRBD1 (5 bases). There are 14 residues in the CDR3. Germline CDR1 SQVTM, CDR2 ANQGSEA. The CDR3 here is CSVIQGPSGNTIYF. Written as DNA, the CDR3 is TGCAGCGTGATTCAGGGCCCCTCCGGAAACACAATATATTTT.

This chain links TRBV6-1 with TRBJ1-1; a weak D match, TRBD1 (5 bases). V lost 6 bases, J lost 4 bases, and 15 bases lay in between. This CDR3 has 14 amino acids. CDR1 is MNHNS, CDR2 SASEGT, per germline. CDR3 in amino acids: CASSQGLTSTEAFF. The CDR3 DNA follows: TGTGCCAGCAGCCAGGGACTAACGAGCACTGAAGCTTTCTTT.